These 9 T cell receptor beta chains were all obtained from the same sample, sequenced in a study of CD8+ T cells in alopecia areata. Treatment defined: oral pan-JAK inhibitor, 5-10 mg twice daily. The authors extracted RNA and reverse transcribed it into cDNA as the sequencing template. The assay was immunoSEQ multiplex PCR, and TCRdb's table has in-frame clones only and misses some. The table shows 200,000 or so clones, with 35% to 45% occurring only once. This specimen consisted of CD4+ T cells sorted from blood, obtained between weeks 30 and 35, from a patient treated with tofacitinib. These TCRs come from a human donor with alopecia areata.

This clone was counted only a few times. The genes are TRBV10-3 and TRBJ2-7; 9 positions agree with TRBD1. The V gene's germline CDR1 is ENHRY and CDR2 SYGVKD. V dropped 0 bases and J dropped 6; count of bases not matched to a gene: 6. CDR3 length: 15 residues. The CDR3 region has the DNA TGTGCCATCAGTGAGTCGGGACAGGGTCGGGGCGAGCAGTACTTC. This sequence encodes CAISESGQGRGEQYF.

This clone was observed a handful of times. The chain joins TRBV19 to TRBJ2-1; 13 nucleotides agree with TRBD2. Germline V lookup: CDR1 LNHDA, CDR2 SQIVND (reference sequence). V dropped 9 bases and J dropped 8; count of bases not matched to a gene: 7. The CDR3 consists of 14 residues. The CDR3 DNA follows: TGTGCCAGCAGGACTAGCGGGAGTAACGATGAGCAGTTCTTC. Translated: CASRTSGSNDEQFF.

The chain carries TRBV5-6 and TRBJ2-2; D is uncertain. Germline V gives CDR1 SGHDT, CDR2 YYEEEE. CDR3 length: 13 residues. V lost 5 bases and J lost 5, with 10 bases in between. The CDR3 loop is CASRSPNTGELFF. The DNA of the CDR3 is TGTGCCAGCAGATCCCCCAATACCGGGGAGCTGTTTTTT. The complete variable domain, with remaining parts taken from reference TRBV5-6 and TRBJ2-2, reads DAGVTQSPTHLIKTRGQQVTLRCSPKSGHDTVSWYQQALGQGPQFIFQYYEEEERQRGNFPDRFSGHQFPNYSSELNVNALLLGDSALYLCASRSPNTGELFFGEGSRLTVL.

The V and J genes are TRBV30 and TRBJ1-2; D is unresolved. The V gene's germline CDR1 is GTSNPN and CDR2 SVGIG (reference sequence). With 3 bases removed from V and 2 bases from J, the gap between germline ends came to 7 bases. This CDR3 is 12 amino acids long. The CDR3 reads CAWSGVNYGYTF. CDR3 nucleotide sequence: TGTGCCTGGAGCGGGGTAAACTATGGCTACACCTTC. Complete variable domain (other parts from reference TRBV30 and TRBJ1-2): SQTIHQWPATLVQPVGSPLSLECTVEGTSNPNLYWYRQAAGRGLQLLFYSVGIGQISSEVPQNLSASRPQDRQFILSSKKLLLSDSGFYLCAWSGVNYGYTFGSGTRLTVV.

V gene TRBV28 combines with J gene TRBJ2-7; D unclear. Trimming took 6 bases from V and 3 from J, leaving 9 bases between them. The CDR3 runs to 12 residues. The germline V gene encodes CDR1 MDHEN and CDR2 SYDVKM. CDR3 coding DNA: TGTGCCAGCAGCCTCCTAGACTACGAGCAGTACTTC. Protein sequence: CASSLLDYEQYF.

The CDR3 region is CASSQAPSEPYNEQFF. The CDR3 DNA sequence: TGCGCCAGCAGCCAAGCTCCCAGCGAGCCATACAATGAGCAGTTCTTC. The chain combines TRBV4-1 with TRBJ2-1; the D is unclear. V dropped 1 base and J dropped 4 bases, with 14 bases sitting between them. Germline lookup yields CDR1 MGHRA and CDR2 YSYEKL. This CDR3 has 16 residues.

This clone was found a few times. The chain has TRBV2 and TRBJ2-1; the D is unclear. Germline assignment: CDR1 SNHLY and CDR2 FYNNEI. This CDR3 has 13 amino acids. Trimming removed 6 bases at V and 5 bases at J, with 11 bases between. The CDR3 nucleotides are TGTGCCAGCAGATTCTCCCAGGACAATGAGCAGTTCTTC. It is translated as CASRFSQDNEQFF. The full variable domain, completed using reference TRBV2 and TRBJ2-1, is EPEVTQTPSHQVTQMGQEVILRCVPISNHLYFYWYRQILGQKVEFLVSFYNNEISEKSEIFDDQFSVERPDGSNFTLKIRSTKLEDSAMYFCASRFSQDNEQFFGPGTRLTVL.

V usage is TRBV18 and J usage is TRBJ1-1; a weak D match, TRBD1 (5 bases). The CDR3 is 13 amino acids. The ends were cut back, 6 bases at V and 1 base at J, with 9 bases in the middle. The germline V gene encodes CDR1 KGHSH and CDR2 LQKENI. This CDR3 reads CASSLDKNTEAFF. CDR3 DNA: TGTGCCAGCTCTCTGGACAAGAACACTGAAGCTTTCTTT.

This clone occurred a few times. The gene calls are TRBV5-1 and TRBJ2-1; 9 positions match TRBD2. This CDR3 has 17 residues. Germline assignment: CDR1 SGHRS and CDR2 YFSETQ. Trimming removed 0 bases from V and 5 bases from J; junction bases left unmatched: 9. The CDR3 nucleotides read TGCGCCAGCAGCTTGGGTGTGAGGACTAGCGAAAACAATGAGCAGTTCTTC. Its protein product is CASSLGVRTSENNEQFF. Looking up the rest from reference TRBV5-1 and TRBJ2-1 gives the full variable domain: KAGVTQTPRYLIKTRGQQVTLSCSPISGHRSVSWYQQTPGQGLQFLFEYFSETQRNKGNFPGRFSGRQFSNSRSEMNVSTLELGDSALYLCASSLGVRTSENNEQFFGPGTRLTVL.